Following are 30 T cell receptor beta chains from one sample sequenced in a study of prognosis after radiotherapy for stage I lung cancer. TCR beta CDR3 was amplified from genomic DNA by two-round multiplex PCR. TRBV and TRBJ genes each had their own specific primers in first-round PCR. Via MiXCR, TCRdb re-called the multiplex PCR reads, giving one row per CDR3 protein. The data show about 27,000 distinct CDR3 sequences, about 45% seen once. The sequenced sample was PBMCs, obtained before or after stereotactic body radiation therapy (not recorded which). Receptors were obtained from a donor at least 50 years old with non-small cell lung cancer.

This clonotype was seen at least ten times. The CDR3 here is CASSQVGQRYEQYF. The CDR3 nucleotides are TGTGCCAGCAGCCAAGTGGGGCAGAGATACGAGCAGTACTTC. V usage is TRBV3-1 and J usage is TRBJ2-7, with a weak D call TRBD1 (5 bases). From germline, CDR1 is LGHDT and CDR2 YNNKEL (reference sequence). V lost 1 base and J lost 4, with 11 bases in between. The length of the CDR3 is 14 residues.

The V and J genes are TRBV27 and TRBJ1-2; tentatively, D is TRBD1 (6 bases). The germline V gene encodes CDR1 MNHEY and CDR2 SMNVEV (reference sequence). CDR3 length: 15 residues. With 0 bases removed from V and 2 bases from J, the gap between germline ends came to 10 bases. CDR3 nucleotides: TGTGCCAGCAGTTTATCCTTCGGACAGAACTATGGCTACACCTTC. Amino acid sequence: CASSLSFGQNYGYTF.

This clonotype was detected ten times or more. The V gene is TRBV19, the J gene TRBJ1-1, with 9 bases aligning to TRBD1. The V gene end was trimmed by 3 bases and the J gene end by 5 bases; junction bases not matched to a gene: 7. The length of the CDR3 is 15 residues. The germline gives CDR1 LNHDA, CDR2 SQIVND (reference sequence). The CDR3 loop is CASSIQQGASTEAFF. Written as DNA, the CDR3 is TGTGCCAGTAGTATCCAACAGGGGGCGAGTACTGAAGCTTTCTTT.

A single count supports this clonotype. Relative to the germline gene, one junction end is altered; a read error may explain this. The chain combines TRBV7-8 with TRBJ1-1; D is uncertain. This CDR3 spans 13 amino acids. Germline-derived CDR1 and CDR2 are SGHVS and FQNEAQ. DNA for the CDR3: TGTGCCAGCAGCCCGAGACTGAACAATGAAGCTTTCTTT. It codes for CASSPRLNNEAFF.

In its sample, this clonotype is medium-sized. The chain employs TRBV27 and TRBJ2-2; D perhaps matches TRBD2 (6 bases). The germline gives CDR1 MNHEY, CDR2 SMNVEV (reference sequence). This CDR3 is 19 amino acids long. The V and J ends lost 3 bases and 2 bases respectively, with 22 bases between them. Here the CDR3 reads CASSLDGVPGLLNTGELFF. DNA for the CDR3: TGTGCCAGCAGTTTGGATGGTGTGCCGGGACTCCTAAACACCGGGGAGCTGTTTTTT.

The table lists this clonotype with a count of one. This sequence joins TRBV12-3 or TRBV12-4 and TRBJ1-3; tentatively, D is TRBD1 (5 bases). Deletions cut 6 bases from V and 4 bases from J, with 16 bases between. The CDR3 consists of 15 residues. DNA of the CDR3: TGTGCCAGCAGAGAAACCGGGGCGGGAGGAAACACCATATATTTT. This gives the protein CASRETGAGGNTIYF.

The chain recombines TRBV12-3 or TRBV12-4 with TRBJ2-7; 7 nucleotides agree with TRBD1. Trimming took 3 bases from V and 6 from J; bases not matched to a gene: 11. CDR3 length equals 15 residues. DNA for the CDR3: TGTGCCAGCAGTTTGTTGACAGGGTGGGCCAGCGAGCAGTACTTC. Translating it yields CASSLLTGWASEQYF.

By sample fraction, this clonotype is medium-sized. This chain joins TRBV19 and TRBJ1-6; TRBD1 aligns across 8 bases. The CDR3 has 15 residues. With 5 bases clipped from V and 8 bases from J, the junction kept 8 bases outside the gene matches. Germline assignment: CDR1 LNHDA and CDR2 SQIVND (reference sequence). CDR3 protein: CASSPRQGLYSPLHF. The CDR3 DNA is TGTGCCAGTAGTCCCCGACAGGGGTTGTATTCACCCCTCCACTTT.

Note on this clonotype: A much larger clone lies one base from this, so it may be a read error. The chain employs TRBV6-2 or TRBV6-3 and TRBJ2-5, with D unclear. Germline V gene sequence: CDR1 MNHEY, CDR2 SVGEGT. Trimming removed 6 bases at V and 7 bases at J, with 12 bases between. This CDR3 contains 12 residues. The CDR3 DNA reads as TGTGCCAGCAGCCACCGCGCTGGGACCCAGTACTTC. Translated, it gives CASSHRAGTQYF.

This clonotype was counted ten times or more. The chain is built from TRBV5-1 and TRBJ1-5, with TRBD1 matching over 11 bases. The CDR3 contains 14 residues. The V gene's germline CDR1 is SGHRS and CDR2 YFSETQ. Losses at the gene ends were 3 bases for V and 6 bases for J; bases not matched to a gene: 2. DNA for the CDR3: TGCGCCAGCAGCTCCGGGACAGGGGGTCAGCCCCAGCATTTT. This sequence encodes CASSSGTGGQPQHF.

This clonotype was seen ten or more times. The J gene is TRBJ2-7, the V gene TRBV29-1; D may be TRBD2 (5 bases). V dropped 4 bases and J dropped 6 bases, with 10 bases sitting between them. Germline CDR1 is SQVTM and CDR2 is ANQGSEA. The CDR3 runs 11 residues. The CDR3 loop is CSVGTLVEQYF. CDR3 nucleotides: TGCAGCGTTGGGACTCTCGTCGAGCAGTACTTC.

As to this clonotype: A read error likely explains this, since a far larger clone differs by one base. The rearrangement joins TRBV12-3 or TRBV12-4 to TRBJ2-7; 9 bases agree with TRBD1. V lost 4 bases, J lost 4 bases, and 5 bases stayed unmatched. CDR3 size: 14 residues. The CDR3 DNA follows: TGTGCCAGCAGTTCCGGGACAGGGTGTTACGAGCAGTACTTC. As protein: CASSSGTGCYEQYF.

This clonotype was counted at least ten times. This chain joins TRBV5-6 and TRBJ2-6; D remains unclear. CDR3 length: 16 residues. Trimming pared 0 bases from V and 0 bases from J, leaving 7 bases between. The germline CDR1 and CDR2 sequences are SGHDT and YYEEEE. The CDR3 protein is CASSLGPNSGANVLTF. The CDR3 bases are TGTGCCAGCAGCTTGGGACCCAACTCTGGGGCCAACGTCCTGACTTTC.

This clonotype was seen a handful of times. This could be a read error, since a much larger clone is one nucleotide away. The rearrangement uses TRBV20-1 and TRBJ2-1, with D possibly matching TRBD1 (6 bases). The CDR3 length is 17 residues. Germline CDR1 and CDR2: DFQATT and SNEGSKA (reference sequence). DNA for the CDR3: TGCAGTGCTTACGGGGTCAGGGGAGCCCTGGGCTACAATGGGCAGTTCTTC. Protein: CSAYGVRGALGYNGQFF.

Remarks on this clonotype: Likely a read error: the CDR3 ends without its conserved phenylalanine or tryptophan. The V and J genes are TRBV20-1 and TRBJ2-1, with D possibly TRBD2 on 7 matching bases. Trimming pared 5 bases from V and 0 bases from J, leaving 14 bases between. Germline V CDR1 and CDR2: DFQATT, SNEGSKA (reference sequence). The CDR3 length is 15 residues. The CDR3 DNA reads TGCAGTGCTTCGAGAGGGGGGGCCTCCTACAATGAGCAGTTCCTC. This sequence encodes CSASRGGASYNEQFL.

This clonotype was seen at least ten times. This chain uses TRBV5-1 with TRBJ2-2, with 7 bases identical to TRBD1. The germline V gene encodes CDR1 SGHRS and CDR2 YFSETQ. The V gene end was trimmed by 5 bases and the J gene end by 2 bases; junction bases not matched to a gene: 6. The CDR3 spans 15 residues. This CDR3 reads CASSFGQANTGELFF. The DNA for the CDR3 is TGCGCCAGCAGTTTCGGACAGGCTAACACCGGGGAGCTGTTTTTT.

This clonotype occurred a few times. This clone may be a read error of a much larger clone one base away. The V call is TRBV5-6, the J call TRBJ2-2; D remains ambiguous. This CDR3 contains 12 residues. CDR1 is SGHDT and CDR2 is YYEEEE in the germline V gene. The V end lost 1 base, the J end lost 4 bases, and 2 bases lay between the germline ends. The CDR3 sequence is CASSLCTGELFF. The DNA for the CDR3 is TGTGCCAGCAGCTTGTGCACCGGGGAGCTGTTTTTT.

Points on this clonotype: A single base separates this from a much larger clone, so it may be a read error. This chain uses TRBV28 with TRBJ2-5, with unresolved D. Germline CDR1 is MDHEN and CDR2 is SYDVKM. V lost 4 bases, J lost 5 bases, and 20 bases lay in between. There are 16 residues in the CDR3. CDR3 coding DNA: TGTGCCAGCAGTTCGACATGGGTCTCAAAAAGGGAGACCCAGTACTTC. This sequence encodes CASSSTWVSKRETQYF.

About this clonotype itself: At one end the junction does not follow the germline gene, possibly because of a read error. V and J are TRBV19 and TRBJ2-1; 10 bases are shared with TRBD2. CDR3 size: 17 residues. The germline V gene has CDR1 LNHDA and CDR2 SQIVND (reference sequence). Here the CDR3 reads CASSPSTSGRSYNDQFF. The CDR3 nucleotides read TGTGCCAGTAGTCCCTCGACTAGCGGGCGCTCCTACAATGATCAGTTCTTC.

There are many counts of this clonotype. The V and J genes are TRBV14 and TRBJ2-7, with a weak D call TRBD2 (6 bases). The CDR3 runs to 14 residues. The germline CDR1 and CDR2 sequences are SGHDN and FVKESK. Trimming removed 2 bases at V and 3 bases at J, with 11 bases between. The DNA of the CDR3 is TGTGCCAGCAGCCAACCGGGAGTGAGCTACGAGCAGTACTTC. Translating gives CASSQPGVSYEQYF.

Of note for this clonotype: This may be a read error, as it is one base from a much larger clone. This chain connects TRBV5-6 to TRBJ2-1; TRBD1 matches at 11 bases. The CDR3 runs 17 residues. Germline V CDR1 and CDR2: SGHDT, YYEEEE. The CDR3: CASSLVPGQGVLGEHFF. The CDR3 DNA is TGTGCCAGCAGCTTGGTCCCGGGACAGGGGGTCTTGGGTGAGCATTTCTTC.

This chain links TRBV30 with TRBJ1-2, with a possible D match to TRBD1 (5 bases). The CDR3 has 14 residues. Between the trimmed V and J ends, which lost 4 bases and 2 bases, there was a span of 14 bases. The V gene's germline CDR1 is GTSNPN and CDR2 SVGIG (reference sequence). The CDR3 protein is CAWTPTDQNYGYTF. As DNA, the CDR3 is TGTGCCTGGACCCCGACAGATCAGAACTATGGCTACACCTTC.

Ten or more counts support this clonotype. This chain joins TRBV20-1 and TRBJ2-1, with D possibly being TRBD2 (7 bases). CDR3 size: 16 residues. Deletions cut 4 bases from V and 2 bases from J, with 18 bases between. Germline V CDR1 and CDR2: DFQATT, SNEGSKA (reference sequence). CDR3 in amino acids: CSAKRGGLTAYNEQFF. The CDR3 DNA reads TGCAGTGCTAAAAGGGGGGGACTCACCGCCTACAATGAGCAGTTCTTC.

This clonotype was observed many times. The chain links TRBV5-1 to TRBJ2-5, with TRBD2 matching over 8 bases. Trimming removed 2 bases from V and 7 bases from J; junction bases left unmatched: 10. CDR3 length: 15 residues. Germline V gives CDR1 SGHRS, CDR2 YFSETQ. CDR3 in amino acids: CASSLLAEWGGTQYF. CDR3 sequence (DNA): TGCGCCAGCAGCTTACTAGCGGAGTGGGGTGGGACCCAGTACTTC.

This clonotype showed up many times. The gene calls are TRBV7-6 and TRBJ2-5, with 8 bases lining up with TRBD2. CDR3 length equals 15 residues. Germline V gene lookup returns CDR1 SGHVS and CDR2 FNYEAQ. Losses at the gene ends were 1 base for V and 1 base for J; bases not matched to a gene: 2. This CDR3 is CASSLVTSGQETQYF. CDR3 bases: TGTGCCAGCAGCTTAGTTACTAGCGGCCAAGAGACCCAGTACTTC. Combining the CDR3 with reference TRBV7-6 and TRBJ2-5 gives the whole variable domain GAGVSQSPRYKVTKRGQDVALRCDPISGHVSLYWYRQALGQGPEFLTYFNYEAQQDKSGLPNDRFSAERPEGSISTLTIQRTEQRDSAMYRCASSLVTSGQETQYFGPGTRLLVL.

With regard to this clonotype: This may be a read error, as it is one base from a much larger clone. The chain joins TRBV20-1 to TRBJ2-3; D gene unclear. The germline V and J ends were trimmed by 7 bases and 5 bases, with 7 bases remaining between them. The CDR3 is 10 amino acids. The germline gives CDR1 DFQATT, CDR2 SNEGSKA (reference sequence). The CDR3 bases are TGCAGTGATGCCTTAGATACGCAGTATTTT. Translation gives CSDALDTQYF.

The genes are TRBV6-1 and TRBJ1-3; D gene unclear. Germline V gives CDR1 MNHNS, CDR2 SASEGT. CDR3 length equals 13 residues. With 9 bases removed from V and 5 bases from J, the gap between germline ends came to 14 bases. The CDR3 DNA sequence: TGTGCCAGTTCGTACGGGCTACGAAACACCATATATTTT. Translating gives CASSYGLRNTIYF.

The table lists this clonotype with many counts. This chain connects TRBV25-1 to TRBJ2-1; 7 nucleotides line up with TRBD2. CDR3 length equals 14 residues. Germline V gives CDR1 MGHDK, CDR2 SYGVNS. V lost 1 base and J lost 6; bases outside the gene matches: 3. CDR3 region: CASSELWTSNEQFF. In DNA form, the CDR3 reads TGTGCCAGCAGTGAATTGTGGACTAGCAATGAGCAGTTCTTC.

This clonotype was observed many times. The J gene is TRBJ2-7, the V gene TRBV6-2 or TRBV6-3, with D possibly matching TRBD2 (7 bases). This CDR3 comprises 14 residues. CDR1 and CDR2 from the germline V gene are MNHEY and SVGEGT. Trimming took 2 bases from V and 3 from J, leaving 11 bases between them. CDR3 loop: CASSYRGALYEQYF. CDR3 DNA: TGTGCCAGCAGTTACCGGGGGGCACTCTACGAGCAGTACTTC.

CDR3 in amino acids: CATSPGQGCIDGELFF. The DNA for the CDR3 is TGTGCCACCAGTCCCGGACAGGGTTGTATTGACGGGGAGCTGTTTTTT. This chain joins TRBV24-1 and TRBJ2-2; TRBD1 agrees at 8 bases. With V trimmed by 6 bases and J by 7 bases, 12 bases remained unmatched. The CDR3 contains 16 residues. Germline-derived CDR1 and CDR2 are KGHDR and SFDVKD.